This T cell receptor (beta chain) was observed in a study of shared clonotypes between healthy human individuals. Germline V gives CDR1 SGHTA, CDR2 FQGTGA. CDR3 length: 15 residues. V lost 5 bases to trimming and J lost 2 bases, with 15 bases between them. TCRdb keeps only in-frame clones here, not all; method: immunoSEQ multiplex PCR. The sample includes roughly 500,000 clones, 70% to 80% of them seen just once. This sequence originates from a woman in her thirties or forties in good health. Some clones in this sample may be carry-over from other donors' samples. V is TRBV7-3 and J is TRBJ1-1; possible D gene TRBD1, 6 bases. Sequencing was carried out using PBMCs. In nucleotides, the CDR3 is TGTGCCAGCAGCCGAATGGGGGGCGGTAACACTGAAGCTTTCTTT. It is translated as CASSRMGGGNTEAFF. The variable domain in full, with the rest retrieved from reference TRBV7-3 and TRBJ1-1, is GAGVSQTPSNKVTEKGKYVELRCDPISGHTALYWYRQSLGQGPEFLIYFQGTGAADDSGLPNDRFFAVRPEGSVSTLKIQRTERGDSAVYLCASSRMGGGNTEAFFGQGTRLTVV.